Below are 18 T cell receptor beta chains sequenced from a single sample in a study of cytomegalovirus exposure and HLA in healthy donors. The primer mix had 60 Vbeta and 13 Jbeta primers. Sequencing used immunoSEQ multiplex PCR; TCRdb keeps in-frame clones, though not all of them. The sample carries some 130,000 clones, roughly 62% recorded once. The sample comprised PBMCs. Receptors were obtained from a man aged 30 to 39 in good health and CMV-seropositive.

This clone occurred a few times. The chain employs TRBV10-3 and TRBJ2-1; 13 bases fit TRBD2. The CDR3 has 23 amino acids. V lost 0 bases and J lost 0; bases outside the gene matches: 17. Germline values: CDR1 ENHRY, CDR2 SYGVKD. This chain's CDR3 is CAISESIRSGLAGPTFSYNEQFF. The CDR3, as DNA: TGTGCCATCAGTGAGTCGATTAGGTCGGGACTAGCGGGACCTACCTTCTCCTACAATGAGCAGTTCTTC.

The rearrangement joins TRBV18 to TRBJ2-7, with 9 bases matching TRBD1. The CDR3 is made up of 18 amino acids. V lost 3 bases, J lost 4 bases, and 16 bases stayed unmatched. Germline values: CDR1 KGHSH, CDR2 LQKENI. CDR3 coding DNA: TGTGCCAGCTCACCTGTTGGGACAGGGCTTTCATGGTCGTACGAGCAGTACTTC. It encodes CASSPVGTGLSWSYEQYF. Drawing the rest from reference TRBV18 and TRBJ2-7, the complete variable domain is NAGVMQNPRHLVRRRGQEARLRCSPMKGHSHVYWYRQLPEEGLKFMVYLQKENIIDESGMPKERFSAEFPKEGPSILRIQQVVRGDSAAYFCASSPVGTGLSWSYEQYFGPGTRLTVT.

The CDR3 DNA is TGTGCCAGCAGCTTCTTGGCACAGAACACCGGGGAGCTGTTTTTT. Amino acids: CASSFLAQNTGELFF. V usage is TRBV11-2 and J usage is TRBJ2-2; D uncertain. Trimming pared 3 bases from V and 1 base from J, leaving 9 bases between. Germline assignment: CDR1 SGHAT and CDR2 FQNNGV. The CDR3 length is 15 residues.

V and J are TRBV2 and TRBJ2-1; tentative D call: TRBD2 (5 bases). Trimming took 8 bases from V and 9 from J, leaving 11 bases between them. The CDR3 consists of 11 residues. Germline lookup yields CDR1 SNHLY and CDR2 FYNNEI. The CDR3 loop is CASHDYAEQFF. As DNA, the CDR3 is TGTGCCAGCCACGACTATGCTGAGCAGTTCTTC.

This chain links TRBV6-5 with TRBJ1-1; TRBD1 is a possible D gene (6 bases). V gave up 5 bases and J gave up 3 bases, with 16 bases separating them. The CDR3 extends over 15 amino acids. The V gene's germline CDR1 is MNHEY and CDR2 SVGAGI. The CDR3 sequence is CASSVQGIMDTEAFF. As DNA, the CDR3 is TGTGCCAGCAGTGTTCAGGGGATTATGGACACTGAAGCTTTCTTT.

V gene TRBV27 combines with J gene TRBJ2-5; 8 bases are a match to TRBD1. The J call is in doubt because the DNA end fits TRBJ2-7 better. The CDR3 runs 16 residues. CDR1 MNHEY and CDR2 SMNVEV come from the germline V gene (reference sequence). CDR3 sequence reads: CASSFSTGERSYEQYF. Here the CDR3 DNA reads TGTGCCAGCAGTTTTTCGACAGGGGAGAGGTCCTACGAGCAGTACTTC.

V usage is TRBV9 and J usage is TRBJ2-7, with 7 bases that match TRBD2. Looked up from germline, CDR1 is SGDLS and CDR2 is YYNGEE. V trimming: 0 bases; J trimming: 4 bases; junction bases outside the gene matches: 4. CDR3 length: 14 residues. CDR3 in DNA: TGTGCCAGCAGCGTAGGGGGGGGAGCGTACGAGCAGTACTTC. It translates to CASSVGGGAYEQYF.

This rearrangement joins TRBV5-6 to TRBJ2-7; D is unclear. Per the germline V gene, CDR1 is SGHDT and CDR2 is YYEEEE. With 4 bases removed from V and 6 bases from J, the gap between germline ends came to 17 bases. The CDR3 consists of 14 residues. CDR3 sequence reads: CASSPTVGLFEQYF. The CDR3 region has the DNA TGTGCCAGCAGCCCTACGGTTGGTTTGTTCGAGCAGTACTTC.

The V call is TRBV28, the J call TRBJ2-1, with 11 nucleotides matching TRBD2. V trimming: 2 bases; J trimming: 7 bases; junction bases outside the gene matches: 7. The germline gives CDR1 MDHEN, CDR2 SYDVKM. This CDR3 is 16 amino acids long. Here the CDR3 DNA reads TGTGCCAGCAGTTTAGCCGGGACTAGCGGAATAAATGAGCAGTTCTTC. Its protein product is CASSLAGTSGINEQFF. The full variable domain, its missing parts supplied by reference TRBV28 and TRBJ2-1, is DVKVTQSSRYLVKRTGEKVFLECVQDMDHENMFWYRQDPGLGLRLIYFSYDVKMKEKGDIPEGYSVSREKKERFSLILESASTNQTSMYLCASSLAGTSGINEQFFGPGTRLTVL.

Points on this clone: At one end the junction does not follow the germline gene, possibly because of a read error. This chain uses TRBV18 with TRBJ2-6, with D perhaps TRBD2 (5 bases). The CDR3 is 19 residues long. Germline-derived CDR1 and CDR2 are KGHSH and LQKENI. The CDR3 coding sequence is TGTGCCTGCTCCCCGACTATAGGCGCCTCGATCGCTGGGGCCAACGTCCTGACTTTC. It encodes CACSPTIGASIAGANVLTF.

The chain joins TRBV5-1 to TRBJ1-2, with 12 bases fitting TRBD1. V dropped 0 bases and J dropped 10; count of bases not matched to a gene: 4. Germline V lookup: CDR1 SGHRS, CDR2 YFSETQ. There are 14 residues in the CDR3. The CDR3 DNA reads TGCGCCAGCAGCTTGGTGGGACAGGGGGCATTCTACACCTTC. It codes for CASSLVGQGAFYTF.

The chain has TRBV27 and TRBJ1-2; no definite D call. Germline V CDR1 and CDR2: MNHEY, SMNVEV (reference sequence). Trimming left V 3 bases short and J 5 bases short, with 7 bases between. CDR3 length equals 12 residues. The CDR3 sequence: CASSFAGYGYTF. CDR3 sequence (DNA): TGTGCCAGCAGTTTCGCGGGTTATGGCTACACCTTC.

There are a few counts of this clone. This chain uses TRBV4-1 with TRBJ2-7; 7 bases match TRBD1. Germline loops: CDR1 MGHRA, CDR2 YSYEKL. The trim removed 1 base at V and 4 bases at J, leaving 4 bases unmatched. The CDR3 contains 14 residues. CDR3 nucleotides: TGCGCCAGCAGCCAAGGACAGGGATGGTACGAGCAGTACTTC. It specifies CASSQGQGWYEQYF.

The chain links TRBV5-8 to TRBJ2-3; D is perhaps TRBD2 (6 bases). The CDR3 contains 15 residues. V lost 0 bases, J lost 1 base, and 9 bases lay in between. Germline values: CDR1 SGHTS, CDR2 YDEGEE. Here the CDR3 reads CASSLVASGTDTQYF. CDR3 DNA: TGTGCCAGCAGCTTGGTTGCTAGCGGCACAGATACGCAGTATTTT.

As regards this clone: The germline gene is not matched at one end of the junction; a read error may be the cause. This CDR3 is also generated by other DNA sequences in the sample. CDR3 in amino acids: CASSPPEVTTTEAFF. The DNA for the CDR3 is TGTGCCAGCAGTCCCCCAGAGGTGACCACCACTGAGGCTTTCTTT. The chain joins TRBV28 to TRBJ1-1; D gene ambiguous. CDR3 length: 15 residues. Germline loops: CDR1 MDHEN, CDR2 SYDVKM.

This chain uses TRBV5-1 with TRBJ2-5; D possibly corresponds to TRBD2 (6 bases). V dropped 0 bases and J dropped 4 bases, with 13 bases sitting between them. CDR3 length: 15 amino acids. Germline V gene lookup returns CDR1 SGHRS and CDR2 YFSETQ. DNA for the CDR3: TGCGCCAGCAGCTTGGGGGACTCGAGGCCAGAGACCCAGTACTTC. It encodes CASSLGDSRPETQYF.

V gene TRBV13 combines with J gene TRBJ2-7; 8 nucleotides line up with TRBD2. CDR3 length equals 15 residues. CDR1 is PRHDT and CDR2 is FYEKMQ in the germline V gene (reference sequence). V dropped 3 bases and J dropped 3; count of bases not matched to a gene: 7. This chain's CDR3 is CASSFGFSGIYEQYF. The CDR3 DNA follows: TGTGCCAGCAGCTTCGGTTTTAGCGGGATCTACGAGCAGTACTTC.

The chain is built from TRBV27 and TRBJ2-5; D remains ambiguous. The end of the DNA fits TRBJ2-7 better, so the J call may be wrong. CDR3 length: 14 amino acids. Germline V gene data show CDR1 as MNHEY and CDR2 as SMNVEV (reference sequence). DNA for the CDR3: TGTGCCAGCAGTTTGAGGCCAGACCCCTACGAGCAGTACTTC. Its translation: CASSLRPDPYEQYF.